What follows describes a single T cell receptor (beta chain). This entry belongs to a study of blood T cell repertoires in COVID-19. Only in-frame clones appear in the TCRdb table, and some are missing; sequencing was by immunoSEQ multiplex PCR. Of some 80,000 clones in the sample, 88% are singletons; the top ten hold roughly 19%. Germline CDR1 is SGHTA and CDR2 is FQGNSA. V lost 1 base and J 8 bases, leaving 21 bases between the germline ends. This CDR3 region has 17 residues. Sequencing input: peripheral blood. This TCR came from a human donor in a cohort sampled during active COVID-19. This chain links TRBV7-2 with TRBJ2-1; possible D gene TRBD2, 6 bases. The CDR3 region is CASSLVRGRLARDEQFF. Written as DNA, the CDR3 is TGTGCCAGCAGCTTAGTTAGAGGGAGGTTGGCTAGGGATGAGCAGTTCTTC.